The T cell receptor (beta chain) described here comes from a study of beta chain features in type 1 diabetes. General study results and limits: The study found fewer insertions and more deletions at VDJ junctions in type 1 diabetes patients. Within each of all four CD4+ subsets, Type 1 diabetes patients had TCRB CDR3s that were moderately but significantly shorter. Researchers cautioned that cDNA sequencing could over-represent cells with high TCR expression. Compared with healthy donors, patients appeared to share more similar naive, central memory and regulatory TCRB repertoires.

Turning to this clone: The antigen remains unidentified. This sample includes further DNA sequences coding for the same CDR3.

V lost 5 bases, J lost 6 bases, and 15 bases lay in between. The CDR3 covers 14 residues. Germline V CDR1 and CDR2: MNHEY, SMNVEV (reference sequence). Blood was collected once per donor into heparin, averaging approximately 0.11 L. Every bit of the isolated RNA underwent reverse transcription, so sequencing read expressed TCRB transcripts. Libraries were prepared by immunoSEQ multiplex PCR; TCRdb keeps only in-frame clonotypes and omits some of them. The sample lists a few hundred thousand clones; around a tenth were seen once. The chain recombines TRBV27 with TRBJ2-3, with D unclear. The sequence came from a man between 25 and 39 years old with type 1 diabetes. Sequences were obtained from central memory CD4+ T cells from blood. The CDR3 protein is CASSQMAPRDTQYF. For the CDR3, the DNA is TGTGCCAGCAGTCAGATGGCGCCTAGGGATACGCAGTATTTT.